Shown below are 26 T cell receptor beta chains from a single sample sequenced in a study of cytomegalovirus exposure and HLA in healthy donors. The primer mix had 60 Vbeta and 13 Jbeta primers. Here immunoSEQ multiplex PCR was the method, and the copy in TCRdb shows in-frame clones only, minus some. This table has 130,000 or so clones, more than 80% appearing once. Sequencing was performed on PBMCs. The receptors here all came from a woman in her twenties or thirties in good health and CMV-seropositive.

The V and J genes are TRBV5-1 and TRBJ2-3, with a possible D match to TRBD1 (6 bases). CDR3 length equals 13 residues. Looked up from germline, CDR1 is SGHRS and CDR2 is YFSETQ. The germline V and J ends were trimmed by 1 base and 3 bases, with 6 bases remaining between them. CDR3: CASSLRGTDTQYF. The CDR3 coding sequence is TGCGCCAGCAGCTTGAGGGGGACAGATACGCAGTATTTT.

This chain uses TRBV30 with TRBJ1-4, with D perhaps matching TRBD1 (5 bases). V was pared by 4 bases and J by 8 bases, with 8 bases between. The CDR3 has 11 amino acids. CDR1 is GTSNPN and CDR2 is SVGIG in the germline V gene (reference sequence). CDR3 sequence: CAWNRGEKLFF. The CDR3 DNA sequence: TGTGCCTGGAACCGGGGGGAAAAACTGTTTTTT.

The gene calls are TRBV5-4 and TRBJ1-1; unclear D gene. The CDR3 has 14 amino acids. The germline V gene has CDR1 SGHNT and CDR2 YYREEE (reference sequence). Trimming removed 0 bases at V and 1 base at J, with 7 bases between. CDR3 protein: CASSLANGNTEAFF. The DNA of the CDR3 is TGTGCCAGCAGCTTGGCGAACGGGAACACTGAAGCTTTCTTT.

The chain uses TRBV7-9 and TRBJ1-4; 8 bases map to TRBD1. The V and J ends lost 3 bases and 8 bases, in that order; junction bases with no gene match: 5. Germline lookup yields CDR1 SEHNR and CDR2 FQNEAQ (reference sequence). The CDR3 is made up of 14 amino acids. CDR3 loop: CASSFGQGDEKLFF. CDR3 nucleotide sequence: TGTGCCAGCAGCTTCGGACAGGGAGACGAAAAACTGTTTTTT.

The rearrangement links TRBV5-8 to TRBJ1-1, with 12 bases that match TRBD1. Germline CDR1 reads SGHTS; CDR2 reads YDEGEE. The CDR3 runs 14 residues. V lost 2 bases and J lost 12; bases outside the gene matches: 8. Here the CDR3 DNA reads TGTGCCAGCAGCTTTCGGCCGGGACAGGGGGCGACTTTCTTT. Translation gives CASSFRPGQGATFF.

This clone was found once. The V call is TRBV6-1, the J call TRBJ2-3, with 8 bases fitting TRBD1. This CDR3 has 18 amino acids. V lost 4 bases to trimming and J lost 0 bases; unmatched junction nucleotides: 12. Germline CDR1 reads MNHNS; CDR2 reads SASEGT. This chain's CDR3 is CASSVDRDRFTSTDTQYF. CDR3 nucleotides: TGTGCCAGCAGTGTCGACCGGGACAGGTTCACTAGCACAGATACGCAGTATTTT.

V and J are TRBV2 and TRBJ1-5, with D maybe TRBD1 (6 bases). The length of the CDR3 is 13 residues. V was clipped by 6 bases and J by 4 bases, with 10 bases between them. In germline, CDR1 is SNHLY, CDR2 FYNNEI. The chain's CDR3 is CASRGQTNQPQHF. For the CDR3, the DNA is TGTGCCAGCAGAGGACAGACGAATCAGCCCCAGCATTTT.

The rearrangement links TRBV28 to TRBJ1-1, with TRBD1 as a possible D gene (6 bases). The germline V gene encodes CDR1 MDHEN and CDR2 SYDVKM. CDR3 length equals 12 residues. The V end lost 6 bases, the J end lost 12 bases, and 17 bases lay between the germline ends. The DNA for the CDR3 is TGTGCCAGCAGGGGGGCAGCCGTACAAACTTTCTTT. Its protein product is CASRGAAVQTFF.

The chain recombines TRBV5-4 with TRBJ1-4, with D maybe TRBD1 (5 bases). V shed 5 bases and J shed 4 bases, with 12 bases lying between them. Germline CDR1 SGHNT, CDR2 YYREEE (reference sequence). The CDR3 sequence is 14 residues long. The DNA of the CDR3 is TGTGCCAGCAGTATAGACAGCCTTAATGAAAAACTGTTTTTT. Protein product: CASSIDSLNEKLFF.

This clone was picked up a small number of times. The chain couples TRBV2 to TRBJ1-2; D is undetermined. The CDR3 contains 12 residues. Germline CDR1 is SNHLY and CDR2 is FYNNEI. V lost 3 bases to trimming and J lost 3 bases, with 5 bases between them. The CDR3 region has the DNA TGTGCCAGCAGTGAGGCAGACTATGGCTACACCTTC. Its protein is CASSEADYGYTF.

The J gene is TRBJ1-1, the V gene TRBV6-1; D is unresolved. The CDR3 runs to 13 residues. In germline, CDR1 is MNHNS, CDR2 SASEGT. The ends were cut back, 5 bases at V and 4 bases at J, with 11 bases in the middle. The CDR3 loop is CASSSREGTEAFF. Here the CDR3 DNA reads TGTGCCAGCAGTTCGAGGGAGGGCACTGAAGCTTTCTTT.

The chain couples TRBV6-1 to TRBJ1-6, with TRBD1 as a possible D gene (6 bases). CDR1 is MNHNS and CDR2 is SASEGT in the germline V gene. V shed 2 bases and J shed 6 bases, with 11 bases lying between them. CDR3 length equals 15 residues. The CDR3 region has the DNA TGTGCCAGCAGTGAATTTACAGGGTTTAATTCACCCCTCCACTTT. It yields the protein CASSEFTGFNSPLHF.

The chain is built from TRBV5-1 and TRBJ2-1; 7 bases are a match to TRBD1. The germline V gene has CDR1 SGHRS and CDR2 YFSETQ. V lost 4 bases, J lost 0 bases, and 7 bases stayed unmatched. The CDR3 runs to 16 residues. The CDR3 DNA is TGCGCCAGCAGCCCTACCAGGGGGAGCTCCTACAATGAGCAGTTCTTC. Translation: CASSPTRGSSYNEQFF.

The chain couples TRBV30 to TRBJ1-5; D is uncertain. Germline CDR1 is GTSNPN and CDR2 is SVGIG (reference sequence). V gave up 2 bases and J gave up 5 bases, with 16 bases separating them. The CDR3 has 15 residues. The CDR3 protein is CAWSPMTAYDQPQHF. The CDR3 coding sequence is TGTGCCTGGAGTCCTATGACTGCTTATGATCAGCCCCAGCATTTT.

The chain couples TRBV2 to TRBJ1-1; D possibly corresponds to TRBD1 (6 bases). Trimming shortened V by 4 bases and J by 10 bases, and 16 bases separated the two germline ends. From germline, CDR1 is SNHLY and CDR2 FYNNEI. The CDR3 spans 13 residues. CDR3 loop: CASSVVVGQLAFF. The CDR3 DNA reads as TGTGCCAGCAGTGTGGTGGTTGGACAGTTAGCTTTCTTT. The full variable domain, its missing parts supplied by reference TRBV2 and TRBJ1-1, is EPEVTQTPSHQVTQMGQEVILRCVPISNHLYFYWYRQILGQKVEFLVSFYNNEISEKSEIFDDQFSVERPDGSNFTLKIRSTKLEDSAMYFCASSVVVGQLAFFGQGTRLTVV.

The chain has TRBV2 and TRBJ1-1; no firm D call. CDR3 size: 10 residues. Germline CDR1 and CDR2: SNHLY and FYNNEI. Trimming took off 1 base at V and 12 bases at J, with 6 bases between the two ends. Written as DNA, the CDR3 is TGTGCCAGCAGTGAAGTGGCTTCTTTCTTT. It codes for CASSEVASFF.

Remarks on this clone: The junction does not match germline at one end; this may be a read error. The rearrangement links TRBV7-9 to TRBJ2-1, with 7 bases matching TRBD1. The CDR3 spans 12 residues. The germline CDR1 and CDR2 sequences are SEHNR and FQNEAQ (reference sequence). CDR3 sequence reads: CSSRGTTNEQFF. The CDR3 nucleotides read TGTTCCAGCAGGGGGACAACCAATGAGCAGTTCTTC. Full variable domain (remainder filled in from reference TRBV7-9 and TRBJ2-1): DTGVSQNPRHKITKRGQNVTFRCDPISEHNRLYWYRQTLGQGPEFLTYFQNEAQLEKSRLLSDRFSAERPKGSFSTLEIQRTEQGDSAMYLCSSRGTTNEQFFGPGTRLTVL.

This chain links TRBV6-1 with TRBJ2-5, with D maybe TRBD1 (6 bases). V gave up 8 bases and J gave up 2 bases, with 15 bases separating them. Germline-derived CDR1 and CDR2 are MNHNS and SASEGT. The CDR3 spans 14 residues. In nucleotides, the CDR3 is TGTGCCAGCGGCGGCAGGGGCAGTCAAGAGACCCAGTACTTC. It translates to CASGGRGSQETQYF.

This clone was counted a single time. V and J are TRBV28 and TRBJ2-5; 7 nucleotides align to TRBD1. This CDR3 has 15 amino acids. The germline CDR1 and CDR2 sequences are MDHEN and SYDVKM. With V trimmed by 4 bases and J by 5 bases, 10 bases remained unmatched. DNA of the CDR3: TGTGCCAGCAGTTCCCCGACAGGGACCGCGGAGACCCAGTACTTC. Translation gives CASSSPTGTAETQYF.

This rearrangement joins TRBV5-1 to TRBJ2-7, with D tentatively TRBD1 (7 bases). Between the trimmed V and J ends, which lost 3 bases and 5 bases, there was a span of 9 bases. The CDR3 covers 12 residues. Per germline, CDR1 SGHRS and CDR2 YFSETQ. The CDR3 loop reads CASSSRGDEQYF. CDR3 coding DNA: TGCGCCAGCAGCTCCAGGGGGGACGAGCAGTACTTC.

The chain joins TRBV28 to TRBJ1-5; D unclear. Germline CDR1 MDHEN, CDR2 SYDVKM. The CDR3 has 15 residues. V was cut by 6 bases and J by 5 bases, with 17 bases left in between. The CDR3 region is CASRPMGVFHQPQHF. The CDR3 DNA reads TGTGCCAGCAGACCTATGGGAGTGTTCCATCAGCCCCAGCATTTT.

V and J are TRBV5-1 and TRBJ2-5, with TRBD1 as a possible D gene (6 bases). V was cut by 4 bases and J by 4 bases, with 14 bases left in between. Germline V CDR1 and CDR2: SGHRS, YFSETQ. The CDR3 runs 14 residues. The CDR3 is CASSPPRQAETQYF. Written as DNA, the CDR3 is TGCGCCAGCAGCCCGCCCCGACAGGCAGAGACCCAGTACTTC.

CDR3 nucleotide sequence: TGTGCCTGGAGCTTGGGGGGGCCTCCCTACGAGCAGTACTTC. Protein product: CAWSLGGPPYEQYF. This chain joins TRBV30 and TRBJ2-7, with D maybe TRBD2 (7 bases). The CDR3 spans 14 residues. The germline gives CDR1 GTSNPN, CDR2 SVGIG (reference sequence). The V end was cut by 3 bases, the J end by 2 bases, with 14 bases between.

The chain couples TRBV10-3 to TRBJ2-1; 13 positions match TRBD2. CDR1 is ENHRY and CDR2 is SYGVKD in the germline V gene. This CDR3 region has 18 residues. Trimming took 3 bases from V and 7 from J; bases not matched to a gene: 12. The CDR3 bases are TGTGCCATCAGTGAAGGACTAGCGGGAGCCTCCCAAGGTAATGAGCAGTTCTTC. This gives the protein CAISEGLAGASQGNEQFF.

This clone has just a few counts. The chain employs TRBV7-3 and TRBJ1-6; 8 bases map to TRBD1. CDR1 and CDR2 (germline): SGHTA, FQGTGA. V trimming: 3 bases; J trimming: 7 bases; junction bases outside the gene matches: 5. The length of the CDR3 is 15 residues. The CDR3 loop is CASSFQGAANSPLHF. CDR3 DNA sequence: TGTGCCAGCAGCTTCCAGGGGGCGGCGAATTCACCCCTCCACTTT.

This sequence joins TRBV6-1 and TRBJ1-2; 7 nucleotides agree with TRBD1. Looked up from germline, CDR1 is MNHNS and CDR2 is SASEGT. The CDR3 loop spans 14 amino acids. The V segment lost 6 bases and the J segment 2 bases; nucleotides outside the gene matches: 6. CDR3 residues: CASSVQTGNYGYTF. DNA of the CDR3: TGTGCCAGCAGCGTACAGACAGGGAACTATGGCTACACCTTC.